Listed here are 29 T cell receptor beta chains from one sample, sequenced in a study of cytomegalovirus exposure and HLA in healthy donors. Primers for the PCR totalled 60 Vbeta and 13 Jbeta. TCRdb's copy holds only in-frame clones and misses some; the assay was immunoSEQ multiplex PCR. The data contain roughly 80,000 clones, about 78% of them singletons. Sample: PBMCs. These receptors all come from a male donor in good health and CMV-seronegative.

This clone is a singleton in its sample. The chain has TRBV15 and TRBJ1-1; TRBD1 is a possible D gene (5 bases). Looked up from germline, CDR1 is LNHNV and CDR2 is YYDKDF (reference sequence). Trimming removed 0 bases from V and 3 bases from J, with 11 bases in between. This CDR3 is built from 15 residues. Written as DNA, the CDR3 is TGTGCCACCAGCAGAGAGGGGGGGGTAGACACTGAAGCTTTCTTT. The encoded protein is CATSREGGVDTEAFF.

V usage is TRBV7-2 and J usage is TRBJ2-1, with 8 nucleotides matching TRBD1. The CDR3 extends over 14 amino acids. V lost 5 bases to trimming and J lost 2 bases; unmatched junction nucleotides: 2. The V gene's germline CDR1 is SGHTA and CDR2 FQGNSA. This CDR3 is CASSATGAYNEQFF. The CDR3 DNA sequence: TGTGCCAGCAGCGCGACAGGGGCCTACAATGAGCAGTTCTTC.

J is TRBJ2-2 and V is TRBV5-1, with TRBD1 matching over 7 bases. The CDR3 is 14 amino acids. Germline assignment: CDR1 SGHRS and CDR2 YFSETQ. V shed 0 bases, J shed 5 bases, and the junction held 1 base outside the gene matches. The CDR3 loop is CASSLGQGTGELFF. The CDR3 DNA reads TGCGCCAGCAGCTTGGGACAGGGAACCGGGGAGCTGTTTTTT.

This clone occurred once. The chain combines TRBV4-3 with TRBJ1-3, with D perhaps TRBD1 (5 bases). Germline assignment: CDR1 LGHNA and CDR2 YSLEER. The CDR3 runs 16 residues. Trimming stripped 1 base from V and 2 bases from J, with 12 bases between. This CDR3 is CASSQARSGTGNTIYF. DNA of the CDR3: TGCGCCAGCAGCCAAGCCCGGTCAGGGACTGGAAACACCATATATTTT.

The J gene is TRBJ1-5, the V gene TRBV10-3, with TRBD1 identical over 11 bases. The CDR3 is 15 amino acids. With 6 bases clipped from V and 4 bases from J, the junction kept 5 bases outside the gene matches. From germline, CDR1 is ENHRY and CDR2 SYGVKD. CDR3: CAIREGQGDNQPQHF. The CDR3 coding sequence is TGTGCCATCAGGGAGGGACAGGGGGATAATCAGCCCCAGCATTTT.

Concerning this clone itself: Mismatch with germline at one junction end may stem from a read error. The chain carries TRBV15 and TRBJ1-5; 7 bases line up with TRBD1. The germline V gene has CDR1 LNHNV and CDR2 YYDKDF (reference sequence). The CDR3 runs to 18 residues. The CDR3 sequence: CATSRPPSETGSYQPQNF. Here the CDR3 DNA reads TGTGCCACCAGCAGACCCCCCTCCGAGACAGGGTCGTATCAGCCCCAGAATTTT.

This clone was found a few times. V is TRBV10-3 and J is TRBJ1-1, with 8 bases aligning to TRBD1. V lost 3 bases, J lost 5 bases, and 11 bases stayed unmatched. Germline V CDR1 and CDR2: ENHRY, SYGVKD. The CDR3 spans 16 residues. This CDR3 reads CAISDRPTGEGTEAFF. The CDR3 DNA is TGTGCCATCAGTGATCGACCGACAGGGGAAGGGACTGAAGCTTTCTTT.

V and J are TRBV7-8 and TRBJ2-3, with 7 bases matching TRBD1. CDR1 is SGHVS, CDR2 FQNEAQ, per germline. The CDR3 loop spans 15 amino acids. Trimming took 3 bases from V and 1 from J; bases not matched to a gene: 4. The CDR3 sequence: CASSLTGLGTDTQYF. For the CDR3, the DNA is TGTGCCAGCAGCTTGACAGGGCTCGGCACAGATACGCAGTATTTT.

The chain combines TRBV2 with TRBJ2-5; D unclear. TRBJ2-7 explains the end of the DNA better; the J call may be wrong. Germline V lookup: CDR1 SNHLY, CDR2 FYNNEI. The CDR3 length is 11 residues. The CDR3 here is CASSEEAEQYF. DNA of the CDR3: TGTGCCAGCAGTGAAGAAGCCGAGCAGTACTTC.

The CDR3 sequence: CASSLKVNRDFNHEQYF. The CDR3 DNA reads TGCGCCAGCAGCTTGAAGGTGAACCGGGACTTCAACCACGAGCAGTACTTC. The chain joins TRBV5-1 to TRBJ2-7, with a weak D call TRBD2 (6 bases). The germline V gene encodes CDR1 SGHRS and CDR2 YFSETQ. V lost 1 base and J lost 5, with 22 bases in between. There are 17 residues in the CDR3.

The CDR3 protein is CASSQDPRAGELFF. The CDR3 DNA is TGCGCCAGCAGCCAAGATCCCAGGGCCGGGGAGCTGTTTTTT. The J gene is TRBJ2-2, the V gene TRBV4-3; maybe TRBD1 (5 bases). With 0 bases removed from V and 6 bases from J, the gap between germline ends came to 8 bases. The germline gives CDR1 LGHNA, CDR2 YSLEER. This CDR3 region has 14 residues.

The chain recombines TRBV11-2 with TRBJ2-7; 9 bases agree with TRBD2. The CDR3 has 15 residues. Germline CDR1 SGHAT, CDR2 FQNNGV. J gave up 2 bases and V 1 base, and 3 bases lay outside the gene matches. This CDR3 is CASSLGLAVPYEQYF. The CDR3 nucleotides read TGTGCCAGCAGCTTAGGACTAGCGGTTCCCTACGAGCAGTACTTC.

This rearrangement joins TRBV19 to TRBJ2-2; 8 nucleotides line up with TRBD2. After removal of 3 bases from V and 5 bases from J, the junction contained 5 bases not matched to a gene. Germline CDR1 is LNHDA and CDR2 is SQIVND (reference sequence). The CDR3 length is 15 residues. Written as DNA, the CDR3 is TGTGCCAGTAGTATCGGGGGGGGCGGAACCGGGGAGCTGTTTTTT. Amino acid sequence: CASSIGGGGTGELFF. Combining the CDR3 with reference TRBV19 and TRBJ2-2 gives the whole variable domain DGGITQSPKYLFRKEGQNVTLSCEQNLNHDAMYWYRQDPGQGLRLIYYSQIVNDFQKGDIAEGYSVSREKKESFPLTVTSAQKNPTAFYLCASSIGGGGTGELFFGEGSRLTVL.

The chain uses TRBV7-9 and TRBJ2-3, with 7 bases identical to TRBD2. Per the germline V gene, CDR1 is SEHNR and CDR2 is FQNEAQ (reference sequence). The V segment lost 3 bases and the J segment 0 bases; nucleotides outside the gene matches: 6. This CDR3 spans 16 amino acids. CDR3: CASSFGAGASTDTQYF. The CDR3 bases are TGTGCCAGCAGCTTTGGGGCGGGAGCTAGCACAGATACGCAGTATTTT.

The chain links TRBV30 to TRBJ1-5; D unclear. V lost 0 bases to trimming and J lost 9 bases, with 15 bases between them. From germline, CDR1 is GTSNPN and CDR2 SVGIG (reference sequence). This CDR3 spans 14 amino acids. CDR3 sequence reads: CAWSVDLRDSPQHF. The DNA for the CDR3 is TGTGCCTGGAGTGTAGACCTCCGGGATTCGCCCCAGCATTTT.

V usage is TRBV19 and J usage is TRBJ1-1, with 9 nucleotides matching TRBD1. This CDR3 spans 13 amino acids. Germline values: CDR1 LNHDA, CDR2 SQIVND (reference sequence). Trimming cost V 8 bases and J 4 bases; bases outside gene matches: 5. The CDR3 nucleotides are TGTGCCAGTGGGACAGGGAGAAGCACTGAAGCTTTCTTT. The encoded protein is CASGTGRSTEAFF. The whole variable domain, remainder taken from reference TRBV19 and TRBJ1-1, is DGGITQSPKYLFRKEGQNVTLSCEQNLNHDAMYWYRQDPGQGLRLIYYSQIVNDFQKGDIAEGYSVSREKKESFPLTVTSAQKNPTAFYLCASGTGRSTEAFFGQGTRLTVV.

The chain couples TRBV9 to TRBJ2-2; the match to TRBD1 covers 8 bases. This CDR3 region has 15 residues. Losses at the gene ends were 2 bases for V and 4 bases for J; bases not matched to a gene: 4. Germline V gene data show CDR1 as SGDLS and CDR2 as YYNGEE. In DNA, the CDR3 is TGTGCCAGCAGCGTGACAGGGGACGGCACCGGGGAGCTGTTTTTT. It yields the protein CASSVTGDGTGELFF.

V and J are TRBV9 and TRBJ2-5; D assignment may be TRBD1 or TRBD2 (5 bases each). The J call could be wrong; TRBJ2-7 is a better fit for the DNA end. The CDR3 is 13 amino acids. Looked up from germline, CDR1 is SGDLS and CDR2 is YYNGEE. The CDR3 nucleotides are TGTGCCAGCAGCGTTGGGGGCTCCTACGAGCAGTACTTC. Its translation is CASSVGGSYEQYF.

The genes are TRBV6-5 and TRBJ2-1; TRBD1 agrees at 7 bases. V dropped 5 bases and J dropped 6; count of bases not matched to a gene: 10. The CDR3 has 15 residues. Looked up from germline, CDR1 is MNHEY and CDR2 is SVGAGI. CDR3 in DNA: TGTGCCAGCAGTGGGGTTGGGGGACAGATCAATGAGCAGTTCTTC. Its translation is CASSGVGGQINEQFF.

This rearrangement joins TRBV30 to TRBJ1-6, with 7 bases lining up with TRBD1. From germline, CDR1 is GTSNPN and CDR2 SVGIG (reference sequence). The CDR3 has 14 amino acids. After removal of 2 bases from V and 6 bases from J, the junction contained 4 bases not matched to a gene. CDR3 region: CAWSLGQSNSPLHF. CDR3 nucleotide sequence: TGTGCCTGGAGTTTGGGACAGAGTAATTCACCCCTCCACTTT.

The chain uses TRBV30 and TRBJ2-7; possibly TRBD2 for D (7 bases). The germline V gene encodes CDR1 GTSNPN and CDR2 SVGIG (reference sequence). The ends were cut back, 7 bases at V and 9 bases at J, with 16 bases in the middle. The CDR3 totals 11 residues. CDR3 nucleotides: TGTGCCTCGAGGGGGGGGCTGGGGCAGTACTTC. Its translation: CASRGGLGQYF.

Turning to this clone: Its ends do not fully match the called genes, so a read error is possible. The rearrangement uses TRBV28 and TRBJ2-6, with a tentative D call TRBD2 (6 bases). The CDR3 covers 16 residues. Germline V gives CDR1 MDHEN, CDR2 SYDVKM. CDR3 in amino acids: CASSLMGGGGANVLPF. The DNA of the CDR3 is TGTGCCAGCAGTTTAATGGGGGGTGGTGGGGCCAACGTCCTGCCTTTC. The full variable domain, completed using reference TRBV28 and TRBJ2-6, is DVKVTQSSRYLVKRTGEKVFLECVQDMDHENMFWYRQDPGLGLRLIYFSYDVKMKEKGDIPEGYSVSREKKERFSLILESASTNQTSMYLCASSLMGGGGANVLPFGAGSRLTVL.

This clone is categorized as medium-sized. The chain joins TRBV4-2 to TRBJ2-3; 9 bases map to TRBD2. The CDR3 is 17 residues long. V lost 3 bases and J lost 1; bases outside the gene matches: 8. Germline-derived CDR1 and CDR2 are LGHNA and YNFKEQ. CDR3 region: CASSHRSGGLGTDTQYF. The CDR3 DNA sequence: TGTGCCAGCAGCCACCGAAGCGGGGGGCTAGGCACAGATACGCAGTATTTT.

The chain has TRBV5-1 and TRBJ1-1; tentative D call: TRBD1 (6 bases). V lost 2 bases and J lost 0, with 14 bases in between. This CDR3 has 16 amino acids. Germline CDR1 is SGHRS and CDR2 is YFSETQ. CDR3 region: CASSLQGVGMNTEAFF. CDR3 DNA: TGCGCCAGCAGCTTACAGGGTGTGGGGATGAACACTGAAGCTTTCTTT.

The genes are TRBV2 and TRBJ2-1; the match to TRBD2 covers 7 bases. The CDR3 has 13 amino acids. Germline loops: CDR1 SNHLY, CDR2 FYNNEI. Trimming cost V 7 bases and J 7 bases; bases outside gene matches: 7. The CDR3 DNA reads TGTGCCAGCATGGGAGGGCCGGGGAATGAGCAGTTCTTC. Translating gives CASMGGPGNEQFF.

The chain has TRBV10-2 and TRBJ2-7, with TRBD1 matching 8 bases. Looked up from germline, CDR1 is WSHSY and CDR2 is SAAADI. There are 13 residues in the CDR3. V lost 9 bases to trimming and J lost 0 bases; unmatched junction nucleotides: 4. CDR3 region: CASLTGDSYEQYF. The CDR3 nucleotides read TGCGCCAGTTTGACAGGGGACTCCTACGAGCAGTACTTC.

The chain has TRBV28 and TRBJ2-7, with 8 bases lining up with TRBD1. Germline V gives CDR1 MDHEN, CDR2 SYDVKM. The CDR3 spans 14 residues. The ends lost 5 bases at V and 1 base at J; junction bases unmatched: 4. The DNA of the CDR3 is TGTGCCAGCAGTCGGACAGGGAGGTCCTACGAGCAGTACTTC. It specifies CASSRTGRSYEQYF.

The chain combines TRBV6-1 with TRBJ2-3, with a tentative D call TRBD2 (5 bases). Germline V gene lookup returns CDR1 MNHNS and CDR2 SASEGT. Trimming stripped 4 bases from V and 3 bases from J, with 17 bases between. CDR3 length: 16 residues. The CDR3 sequence: CASSVSGHRGTDTQYF. The DNA of the CDR3 is TGTGCCAGCAGTGTCAGCGGTCACCGAGGAACAGATACGCAGTATTTT.

The genes are TRBV6-5 and TRBJ1-1; D may be TRBD1 (5 bases). With 4 bases removed from V and 6 bases from J, the gap between germline ends came to 9 bases. Germline V gene sequence: CDR1 MNHEY, CDR2 SVGAGI. The CDR3 length is 12 residues. The CDR3: CASSSPGSEAFF. In DNA form, the CDR3 reads TGTGCCAGCAGTTCCCCAGGGTCTGAAGCTTTCTTT.